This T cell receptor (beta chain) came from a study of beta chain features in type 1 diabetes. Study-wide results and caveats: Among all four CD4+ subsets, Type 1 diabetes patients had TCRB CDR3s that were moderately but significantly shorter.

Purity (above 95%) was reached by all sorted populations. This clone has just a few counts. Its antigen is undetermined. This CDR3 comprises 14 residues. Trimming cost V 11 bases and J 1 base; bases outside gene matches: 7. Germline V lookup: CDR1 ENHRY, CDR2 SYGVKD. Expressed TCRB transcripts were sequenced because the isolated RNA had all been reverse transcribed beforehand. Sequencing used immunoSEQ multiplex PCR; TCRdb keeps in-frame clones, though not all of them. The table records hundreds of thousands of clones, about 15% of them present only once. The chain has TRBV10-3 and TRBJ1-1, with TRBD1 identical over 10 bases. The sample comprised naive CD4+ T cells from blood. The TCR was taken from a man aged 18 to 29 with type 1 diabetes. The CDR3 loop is CAASGTGANTEAFF. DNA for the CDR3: TGTGCCGCCTCCGGGACAGGGGCGAACACTGAAGCTTTCTTT.